Given below is one T cell receptor (beta chain) in context. What was amplified from RNA transcripts were TCR beta CDR3 regions. The HTBI set primed first-round TCR CDR3 RT-PCR. TCRdb fed the multiplex PCR reads into MiXCR, producing one record per CDR3 protein. The data show around 600,000 distinct CDR3 sequences, approximately 15% seen once. The data originate from a study of T cells in Graves' hyperthyroidism and ophthalmopathy. Trimming left V 0 bases short and J 8 bases short, with 20 bases between. This CDR3 has 17 amino acids. The germline V gene encodes CDR1 MGHRA and CDR2 YSYEKL. This receptor was identified in a woman aged 18 to 35 with Graves' ophthalmopathy. The chain combines TRBV4-1 with TRBJ1-3, with D maybe TRBD1 (6 bases). Sample: blood. The CDR3 bases are TGCGCCAGCAGCCAAGATCTTAGGGCAGGGGCCCCCTACACCATATATTTT. Its protein is CASSQDLRAGAPYTIYF.